The 18 T cell receptor beta chains presented below share a single source sample, sequenced in a study of blood T cell repertoires in COVID-19. Profiled with immunoSEQ multiplex PCR; TCRdb holds only in-frame clones, not every one. The sample yields under 140,000 clones, roughly 76% seen once. Source material: peripheral blood. These receptors originate from a woman in her fifties or sixties with acute or convalescent COVID-19.

The gene calls are TRBV20-1 and TRBJ1-1, with unresolved D. Germline-derived CDR1 and CDR2 are DFQATT and SNEGSKA (reference sequence). The CDR3 consists of 12 residues. V shed 3 bases and J shed 11 bases, with 16 bases lying between them. Here the CDR3 reads CSASGGRGWAFF. The CDR3 nucleotides read TGCAGTGCTAGTGGAGGGAGAGGGTGGGCTTTCTTT.

V and J are TRBV5-1 and TRBJ2-3; maybe TRBD1 (5 bases). Germline V CDR1 and CDR2: SGHRS, YFSETQ. CDR3 length: 14 residues. Deletions cut 2 bases from V and 1 base from J, with 8 bases between. The CDR3 protein is CASSLGAGTDTQYF. The CDR3 region has the DNA TGCGCCAGCAGCTTAGGGGCCGGCACAGATACGCAGTATTTT.

The CDR3 sequence is CASRKEGRGTDTQYF. The CDR3 bases are TGTGCCAGCAGAAAGGAGGGACGGGGCACAGATACGCAGTATTTT. The chain has TRBV27 and TRBJ2-3; a weak D match, TRBD2 (6 bases). The CDR3 spans 15 residues. Germline assignment: CDR1 MNHEY and CDR2 SMNVEV (reference sequence). The germline V and J ends were trimmed by 6 bases and 1 base, with 14 bases remaining between them.

The gene calls are TRBV7-9 and TRBJ1-2; 7 bases are shared with TRBD1. This CDR3 contains 13 residues. Germline CDR1 reads SEHNR; CDR2 reads FQNEAQ (reference sequence). V trimming: 4 bases; J trimming: 5 bases; junction bases outside the gene matches: 4. CDR3 in DNA: TGTGCCAGCAGCTCAGAACAGGGGTATGGCTACACCTTC. The encoded protein is CASSSEQGYGYTF.

The V gene is TRBV10-2, the J gene TRBJ1-1, with D unresolved. Germline V gene lookup returns CDR1 WSHSY and CDR2 SAAADI. Trimming shortened V by 2 bases and J by 5 bases, and 9 bases separated the two germline ends. The CDR3 is made up of 13 amino acids. As DNA, the CDR3 is TGCGCCAGCAGTGAGCAGGCGAAAACTGAAGCTTTCTTT. This translates into CASSEQAKTEAFF.

The chain couples TRBV7-9 to TRBJ1-1; 11 bases match TRBD1. V gave up 5 bases and J gave up 4 bases; unmatched junction bases: 6. CDR1 and CDR2 (germline): SEHNR, FQNEAQ (reference sequence). CDR3 size: 15 residues. CDR3 residues: CASSRDRGRITEAFF. In DNA form, the CDR3 reads TGTGCCAGCAGCCGGGACAGGGGGAGGATCACTGAAGCTTTCTTT.

The chain employs TRBV6-6 and TRBJ1-3; maybe TRBD1 (6 bases). The length of the CDR3 is 13 residues. Germline CDR1 reads MNHNY; CDR2 reads SVGAGI (reference sequence). The germline V and J ends were trimmed by 5 bases and 8 bases, with 13 bases remaining between them. The CDR3 is CASSRTEVYTIYF. The CDR3 bases are TGTGCCAGCAGTCGGACAGAGGTCTACACCATATATTTT.

Regarding this clone: The same CDR3 also results from other DNA sequences found in this sample. The CDR3 reads CASSVGGNYGYTF. CDR3 DNA: TGTGCCAGCAGCGTCGGCGGGAACTATGGCTACACCTTC. The chain joins TRBV9 to TRBJ1-2; D gene unclear. The CDR3 spans 13 residues. Germline V gives CDR1 SGDLS, CDR2 YYNGEE. The V gene lost 2 bases and the J gene lost 2 bases, with 7 bases spanning the gap.

This clone was counted only a few times. The V gene is TRBV19, the J gene TRBJ2-5; no clear D. V was shortened by 5 bases and J by 7 bases, with 14 bases between the two germline ends. This CDR3 has 13 residues. The germline V gene has CDR1 LNHDA and CDR2 SQIVND (reference sequence). The CDR3 region has the DNA TGTGCCAGTAGTCAAGAAACGGTTGGGACCCAGTACTTC. It encodes CASSQETVGTQYF.

The CDR3: CASINRGSSYGYTF. DNA for the CDR3: TGTGCCAGTATTAACAGGGGGTCGAGCTATGGCTACACCTTC. The chain carries TRBV19 and TRBJ1-2; 8 nucleotides agree with TRBD1. V lost 7 bases and J lost 4; bases outside the gene matches: 8. Per germline, CDR1 LNHDA and CDR2 SQIVND (reference sequence). This CDR3 has 14 amino acids.

There are a few counts of this clone. The CDR3 DNA is TGTGCTAGTGGTTTCCCCGGCCAGGGATATGGCTACACCTTC. Its protein product is CASGFPGQGYGYTF. The chain has TRBV12-5 and TRBJ1-2, with D tentatively TRBD1 (5 bases). The V gene lost 3 bases and the J gene lost 5 bases, with 13 bases spanning the gap. CDR3 length equals 14 residues. Germline V gene lookup returns CDR1 LGHNT and CDR2 FRNRAP.

The chain employs TRBV5-5 and TRBJ2-7, with D unclear. Trimming left V 5 bases short and J 6 bases short, with 15 bases between. Germline CDR1 is SGHKS and CDR2 is YYEKEE (reference sequence). The CDR3 totals 13 residues. This CDR3 reads CASRGSGRREQYF. CDR3 in DNA: TGTGCCAGCAGAGGTTCGGGTCGTCGCGAGCAGTACTTC.

This chain connects TRBV24-1 to TRBJ2-1; TRBD2 matches at 9 bases. With 0 bases clipped from V and 4 bases from J, the junction kept 3 bases outside the gene matches. The CDR3 totals 16 residues. Germline CDR1 is KGHDR and CDR2 is SFDVKD. DNA of the CDR3: TGTGCCACCAGTGATTTGGCGCGGGGGGGTTACAATGAGCAGTTCTTC. Its protein is CATSDLARGGYNEQFF.

The gene calls are TRBV6-1 and TRBJ1-1; D unclear. Germline V lookup: CDR1 MNHNS, CDR2 SASEGT. The CDR3 covers 19 residues. Trimming cost V 0 bases and J 2 bases, with 22 bases left between them. The CDR3 DNA reads as TGTGCCAGCAGTGAAGCGATCATGTCAGGCCCCGTTTTTAACACTGAAGCTTTCTTT. Translated: CASSEAIMSGPVFNTEAFF.

The chain uses TRBV4-2 and TRBJ2-1; a possible D gene is TRBD2 (7 bases). Germline V CDR1 and CDR2: LGHNA, YNFKEQ. CDR3 length: 18 residues. The germline V and J ends were trimmed by 0 bases and 4 bases, with 19 bases remaining between them. The CDR3 loop is CASSQDLSGGASYNEQFF. The DNA for the CDR3 is TGTGCCAGCAGCCAAGACTTAAGTGGGGGGGCGTCATACAATGAGCAGTTCTTC.

V usage is TRBV6-5 and J usage is TRBJ2-1; TRBD2 aligns across 11 bases. CDR1 is MNHEY and CDR2 is SVGAGI in the germline V gene. The CDR3 sequence is 16 residues long. V gave up 4 bases and J gave up 7 bases; unmatched junction bases: 9. CDR3 in amino acids: CASSFGLAGSGNEQFF. The DNA for the CDR3 is TGTGCCAGCAGTTTCGGACTAGCGGGTTCAGGAAATGAGCAGTTCTTC.

The chain recombines TRBV5-1 with TRBJ2-1; 11 bases match TRBD2. Germline assignment: CDR1 SGHRS and CDR2 YFSETQ. The CDR3 length is 16 residues. Trimming cost V 0 bases and J 6 bases; bases outside gene matches: 5. The CDR3 coding sequence is TGCGCCAGCAGCTTGGGCGGGACTAGCGGTAGCAATGAGCAGTTCTTC. Amino acid sequence: CASSLGGTSGSNEQFF.

The V call is TRBV6-5, the J call TRBJ2-5; D is uncertain. Trimming removed 1 base from V and 5 bases from J, with 17 bases in between. Germline loops: CDR1 MNHEY, CDR2 SVGAGI. The CDR3 spans 16 residues. This chain's CDR3 is CASSYLAGAGQETQYF. CDR3 in DNA: TGTGCCAGCAGTTACTTGGCAGGCGCCGGTCAGGAGACCCAGTACTTC.